The T cell receptor (beta chain) described here comes from a study of blood T cell repertoires in COVID-19 (dated by TCRdb to the early 2020s). With respect to the entire study: Samples from collaborators originated in the United States, Italy and Spain and spanned both the acute and convalescent phases of COVID-19. HLA class I and class II types, where available, came from metadata supplied by the sample provider rather than from assay-based typing. Deeply sampled blood TCRbeta repertoires from subjects exposed to, actively infected with, or recovered from COVID-19 were included in the dataset. Samples came from the ongoing ImmuneRACE study (first 160 participants) plus 1,254 subjects from 6 global collaborators. A freely available public database, intended as a resource for researchers studying the immune response to SARS-CoV-2, is where the repertoires were released. The prospective study material was composed of cDNA or gDNA derived from T cells, B-cell-depleted T cells, or PBMCs. The sample metadata nearly always contained a de-identified subject ID, COVID-19 status, age in years and sex. General findings and caveats noted by the study authors: The amount of clinical and demographic metadata varied by source and participant and was provided uncurated.

As to this clone: Its target antigen remains unknown. There are no base qualities to consult, and no much larger clone falls within one base.

TCRbeta CDR3 regions were amplified from genomic DNA by means of the immunoSEQ Assay, a bias-controlled multiplex PCR. Under the source paper's analysis protocol: The number of nucleated cells in each sample was estimated from the amplification of reference gene primers within the assay. To quantify the absolute abundance of each unique TCRbeta CDR3 rearrangement, sequence reads were collapsed and filtered. For each sample, productive Simpson clonality was calculated by taking the square root of Simpson's diversity index across productive rearrangements. Here the immuneACCESS table is served through TCRdb, limited to in-frame sequences with V and J called. Missing clones are a known gap in these copies; in checked studies unresolved V genes cover under half, and the rest lacks a known reason. Clone size and the V and J calls come from that table; the DNA yielded D and trimming. The sample includes 200,000 or so clones, with more than 65% observed a single time. The ten biggest clones cover around 2.4% of the sample.

Samples from volunteer blood donors who had recovered from COVID-19 were contributed by a second Seattle source. Collaborating institutions collected whole blood in K2EDTA tubes following their own protocols. For TCRbeta analysis, collaborators shipped samples in one of three forms: frozen whole blood, isolated PBMCs, or DNA extracted from either of those sample types. The germline V and J ends show losses of 3 bases and 2 bases respectively, and no gene match explains 7 bases of the junction. From cysteine to phenylalanine, the CDR3 is 15 amino acids long. Only CDR3 DNA is held: 45 bases, read in frame from base 1. CDR1 is given as SGHNT and CDR2 as YYREEE, both from the germline V gene (reference sequence).

What was sequenced was peripheral blood. This TCR was sampled from a man aged 40-55 years who had recovered from COVID-19. This chain is built from TRBV5-4 and TRBJ2-5; 7 central nucleotides agree with TRBD2. The nucleotides read TGTGCCAGCAGCTCGGGGGGAGCTGTGCAAGAGACCCAGTACTTC. Translation gives CASSSGGAVQETQYF.